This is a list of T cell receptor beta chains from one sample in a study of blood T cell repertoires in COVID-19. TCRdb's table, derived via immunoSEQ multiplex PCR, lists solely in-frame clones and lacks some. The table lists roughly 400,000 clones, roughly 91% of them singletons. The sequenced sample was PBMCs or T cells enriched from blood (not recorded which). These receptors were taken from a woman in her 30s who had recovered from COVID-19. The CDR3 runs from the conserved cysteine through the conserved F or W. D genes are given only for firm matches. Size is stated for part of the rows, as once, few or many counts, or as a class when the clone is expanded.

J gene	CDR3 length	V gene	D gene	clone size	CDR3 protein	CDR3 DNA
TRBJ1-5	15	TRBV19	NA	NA	CASSIGDTSNQPQHF	TGTGCCAGTAGTATCGGGGACACTAGCAATCAGCCCCAGCATTTT
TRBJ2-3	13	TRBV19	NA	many	CASRPQGTDTQYF	TGTGCCAGTAGACCGCAGGGGACAGATACGCAGTATTTT
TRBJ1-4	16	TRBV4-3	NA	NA	CASSQEGGRVNEKLFF	TGCGCCAGCAGCCAAGAAGGAGGGAGAGTGAATGAAAAACTGTTTTTT
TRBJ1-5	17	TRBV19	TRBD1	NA	CASSSISRQGSNQPQHF	TGTGCCAGTAGTAGTATCTCTAGACAGGGGAGCAATCAGCCCCAGCATTTT
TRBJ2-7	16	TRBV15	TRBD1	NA	CATSRDRGQGTYEQYF	TGTGCCACCAGCAGAGATCGGGGACAGGGAACCTACGAGCAGTACTTC
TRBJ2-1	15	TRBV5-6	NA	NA	CASSFGRGADNEQFF	TGTGCCAGCAGCTTCGGCAGGGGGGCGGACAATGAGCAGTTCTTC
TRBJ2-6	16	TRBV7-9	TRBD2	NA	CASSVRGGPGANVLTF	TGTGCCAGCAGCGTACGGGGGGGGCCTGGGGCCAACGTCCTGACTTTC
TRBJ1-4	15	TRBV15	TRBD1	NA	CATSTRTGNNEKLFF	TGTGCCACCAGCACCCGGACAGGCAATAATGAAAAACTGTTTTTT
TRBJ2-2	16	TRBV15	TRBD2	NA	CATSREWTSFTGELFF	TGTGCCACCAGCAGAGAGTGGACTAGTTTCACCGGGGAGCTGTTTTTT
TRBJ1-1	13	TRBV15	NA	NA	CATKTAMNTEAFF	TGTGCCACCAAGACAGCCATGAACACTGAAGCTTTCTTT
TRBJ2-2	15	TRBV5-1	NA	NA	CASSLDRQNTGELFF	TGCGCCAGCAGCTTGGACAGACAGAACACCGGGGAGCTGTTTTTT
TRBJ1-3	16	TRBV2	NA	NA	CASSEIRLSSGNTIYF	TGTGCCAGCAGTGAAATCAGACTAAGCTCTGGAAACACCATATATTTT
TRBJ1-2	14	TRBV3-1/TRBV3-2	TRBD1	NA	CASSPRTGGDGYTF	TGTGCCAGCAGCCCCAGGACAGGGGGCGATGGCTACACCTTC
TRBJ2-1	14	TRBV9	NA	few	CASSLQDSYNEQFF	TGTGCCAGCAGCCTTCAGGACAGTTACAATGAGCAGTTCTTC
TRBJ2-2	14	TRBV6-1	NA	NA	CASSETGGTGELFF	TGTGCCAGCAGTGAAACAGGCGGAACCGGGGAGCTGTTTTTT
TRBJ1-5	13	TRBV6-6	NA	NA	CATQGDSNQPQHF	TGTGCCACACAGGGAGACAGCAATCAGCCCCAGCATTTT
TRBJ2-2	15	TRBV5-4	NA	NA	CASSSGKGVSGELFF	TGTGCCAGCAGCTCCGGGAAGGGAGTATCCGGGGAGCTGTTTTTT
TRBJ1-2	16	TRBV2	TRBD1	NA	CASSEEGTGFTYGYTF	TGTGCCAGCAGTGAAGAGGGGACAGGGTTCACCTATGGCTACACCTTC
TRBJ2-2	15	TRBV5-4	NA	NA	CASSLDLQGPGELFF	TGTGCCAGCAGCTTGGACTTACAGGGTCCCGGGGAGCTGTTTTTT
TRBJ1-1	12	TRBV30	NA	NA	CAWSVQWTEAFF	TGTGCCTGGAGTGTACAGTGGACTGAAGCTTTCTTT
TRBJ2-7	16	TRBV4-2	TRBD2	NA	CASSSEGVAGKNEQYF	TGTGCCAGCAGCTCGGAAGGAGTAGCGGGCAAAAACGAGCAGTACTTC
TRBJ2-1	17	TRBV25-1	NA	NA	CASSEWGAGTLRNEQFF	TGTGCCAGCAGTGAATGGGGAGCCGGGACTCTTCGCAATGAGCAGTTCTTC
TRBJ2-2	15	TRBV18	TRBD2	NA	CASSLGLDGTGELFF	TGTGCCAGCTCACTGGGACTAGATGGCACCGGGGAGCTGTTTTTT
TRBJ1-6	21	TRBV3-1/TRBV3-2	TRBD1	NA	CASSQDRRQGTAGSYNSPLHF	TGTGCCAGCAGCCAAGATAGGAGACAGGGAACGGCTGGGTCCTATAATTCACCCCTCCACTTT
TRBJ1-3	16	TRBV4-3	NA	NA	CASSQERSGSGNTIYF	TGCGCCAGCAGCCAAGAGAGGTCCGGTTCTGGAAACACCATATATTTT
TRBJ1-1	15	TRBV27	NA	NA	CASTRTGLMNTEAFF	TGTGCCAGCACCAGAACGGGACTCATGAACACTGAAGCTTTCTTT
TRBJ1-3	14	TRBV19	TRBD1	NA	CASSMDGGTDTIYF	TGTGCCAGTAGTATGGATGGGGGGACAGACACCATATATTTT
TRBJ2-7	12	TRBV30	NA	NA	CAWSRGFDEQYF	TGTGCCTGGAGTAGAGGGTTTGACGAGCAGTACTTC